Listed here is a single T cell receptor (beta chain). Looked up from germline, CDR1 is SGHAT and CDR2 is FQNNGV. V lost 3 bases, J lost 2 bases, and 10 bases lay in between. The CDR3 runs to 14 residues. This sample is part of a study of blood T cell repertoires in COVID-19. Per the original methods: Reference gene primer amplification in the assay estimated nucleated cell counts. Repertoires were generated with immunoSEQ multiplex PCR, while TCRdb's copy carries only in-frame clones and drops some. V and J calls and clone size follow that table, whereas D and trimming were derived from the DNA. The table lists some 150,000 clones, around 88% of them singletons.

Sequenced material: PBMCs or T cells enriched from blood (not recorded which). The J gene is TRBJ1-1, the V gene TRBV11-2; no clear D. The receptor was derived from a woman between 50 and 59 years old in a cohort exposed to, infected with or recovered from COVID-19 (not recorded which). CDR3 region: CASSLAISNTEAFF. The CDR3 DNA reads as TGTGCCAGCAGCTTGGCCATTTCAAACACTGAAGCTTTCTTT. Full variable domain (outside the CDR3, taken from reference TRBV11-2 and TRBJ1-1): EAGVAQSPRYKIIEKRQSVAFWCNPISGHATLYWYQQILGQGPKLLIQFQNNGVVDDSQLPKDRFSAERLKGVDSTLKIQPAKLEDSAVYLCASSLAISNTEAFFGQGTRLTVV.